The present TCR beta chain was sequenced within a study of shared clonotypes between healthy human individuals. Study overall: In total, the donors were a couple of women and a few men aged 18 to 49. The study, taken as a whole, reports: The study drew on few donors, limiting represented genetic and exposure-history diversity. Naive subsets generally exceeded memory subsets in estimated richness.

This CDR3 has 16 amino acids. J lost 2 bases, V lost 4 bases, and 6 bases had no gene match. Germline CDR1 and CDR2: MNHEY and SMNVEV (reference sequence). Sequencing used immunoSEQ multiplex PCR; TCRdb keeps in-frame clones, though not all of them. The repertoire includes roughly 1,500,000 clones, about 98% of them detected once, and 0.45% sits in the top ten. Comments on this clone: Its antigen is undetermined.

The V call is TRBV27, the J call TRBJ2-2, with 8 bases aligning to TRBD2. The sample consisted of naive CD4+ T cells sorted from blood. Subset here: CD45RA+ positively selected. The source of this sequence is a man aged 25-45 years in good health. This CDR3 reads CASSSNSGVNTGELFF. CDR3 coding DNA: TGTGCCAGCAGTTCAAATAGCGGGGTTAACACCGGGGAGCTGTTTTTT.